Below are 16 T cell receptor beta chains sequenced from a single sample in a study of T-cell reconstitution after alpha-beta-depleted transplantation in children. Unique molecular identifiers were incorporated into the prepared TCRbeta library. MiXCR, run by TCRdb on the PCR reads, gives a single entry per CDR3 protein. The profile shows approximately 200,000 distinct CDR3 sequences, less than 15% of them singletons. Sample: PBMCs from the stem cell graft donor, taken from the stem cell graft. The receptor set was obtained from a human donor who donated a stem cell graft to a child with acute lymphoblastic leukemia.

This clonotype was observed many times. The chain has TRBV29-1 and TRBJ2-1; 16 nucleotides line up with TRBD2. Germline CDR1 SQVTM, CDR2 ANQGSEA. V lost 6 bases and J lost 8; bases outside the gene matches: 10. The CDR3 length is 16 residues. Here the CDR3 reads CSVVGTSGRALDEQFF. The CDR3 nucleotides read TGCAGCGTCGTCGGGACTAGCGGGAGGGCCTTAGATGAGCAGTTCTTC.

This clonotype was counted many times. CDR3 loop: CASSLYRDTEAFF. CDR3 in DNA: TGCGCCAGCAGCTTGTACAGGGACACTGAAGCTTTCTTT. The J gene is TRBJ1-1, the V gene TRBV5-1; a weak D match, TRBD1 (6 bases). Between the trimmed V and J ends, which lost 1 base and 3 bases, there was a span of 7 bases. Per germline, CDR1 SGHRS and CDR2 YFSETQ. The CDR3 has 13 residues.

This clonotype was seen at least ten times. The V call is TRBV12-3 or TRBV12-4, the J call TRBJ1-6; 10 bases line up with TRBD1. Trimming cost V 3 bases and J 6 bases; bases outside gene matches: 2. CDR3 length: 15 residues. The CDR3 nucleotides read TGTGCCAGCAGTTTCCGGACAGGGGGTAATTCACCCCTCCACTTT. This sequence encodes CASSFRTGGNSPLHF.

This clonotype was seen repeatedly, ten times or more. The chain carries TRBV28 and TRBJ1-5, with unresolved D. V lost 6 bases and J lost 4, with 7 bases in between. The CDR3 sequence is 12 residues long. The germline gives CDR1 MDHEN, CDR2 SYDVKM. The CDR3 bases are TGTGCCAGCAGCCGCGAAAATCAGCCCCAGCATTTT. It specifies CASSRENQPQHF.

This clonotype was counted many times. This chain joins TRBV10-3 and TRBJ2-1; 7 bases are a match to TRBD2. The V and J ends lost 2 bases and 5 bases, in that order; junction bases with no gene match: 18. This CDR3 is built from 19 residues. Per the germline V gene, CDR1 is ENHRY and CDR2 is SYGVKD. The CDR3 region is CAISEDSGWGAGSHNEQFF. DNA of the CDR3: TGTGCCATCAGTGAGGACTCCGGCTGGGGAGCGGGAAGCCACAATGAGCAGTTCTTC.

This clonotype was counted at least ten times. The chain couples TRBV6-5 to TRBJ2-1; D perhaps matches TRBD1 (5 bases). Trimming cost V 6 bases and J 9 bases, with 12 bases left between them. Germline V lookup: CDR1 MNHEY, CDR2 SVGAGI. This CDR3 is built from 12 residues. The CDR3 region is CASSINRFEQFF. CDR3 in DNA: TGTGCCAGCAGCATCAACAGGTTTGAGCAGTTCTTC.

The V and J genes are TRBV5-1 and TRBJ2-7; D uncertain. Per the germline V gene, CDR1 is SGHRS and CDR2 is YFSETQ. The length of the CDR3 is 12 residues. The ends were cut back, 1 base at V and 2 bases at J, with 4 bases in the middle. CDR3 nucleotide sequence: TGCGCCAGCAGCTTGAAGGCCTACGAGCAGTACTTC. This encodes CASSLKAYEQYF.

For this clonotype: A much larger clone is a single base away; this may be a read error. In nucleotides, the CDR3 is TGTGCCAGCAGTTTCTATCCCTCCGGGGGCGGGGTGCTGTTTTTT. Translation: CASSFYPSGGGVLFF. The chain employs TRBV12-3 or TRBV12-4 and TRBJ2-2; D tentatively fits TRBD1 or TRBD2 (6 bases each). The CDR3 sequence is 15 residues long.

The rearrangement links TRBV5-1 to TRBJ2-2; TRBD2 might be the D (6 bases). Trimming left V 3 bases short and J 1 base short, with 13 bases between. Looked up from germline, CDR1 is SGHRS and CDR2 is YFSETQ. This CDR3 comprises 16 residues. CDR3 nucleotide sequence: TGCGCCAGCAGCTCGGACGTGCGGGAGAACACCGGGGAGCTGTTTTTT. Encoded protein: CASSSDVRENTGELFF. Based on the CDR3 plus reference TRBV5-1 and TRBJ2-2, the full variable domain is KAGVTQTPRYLIKTRGQQVTLSCSPISGHRSVSWYQQTPGQGLQFLFEYFSETQRNKGNFPGRFSGRQFSNSRSEMNVSTLELGDSALYLCASSSDVRENTGELFFGEGSRLTVL.

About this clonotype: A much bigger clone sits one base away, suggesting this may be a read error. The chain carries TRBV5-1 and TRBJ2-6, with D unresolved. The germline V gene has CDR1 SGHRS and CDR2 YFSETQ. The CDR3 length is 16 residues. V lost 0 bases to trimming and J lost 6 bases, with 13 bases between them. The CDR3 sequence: CASSLVGTILANVLTF. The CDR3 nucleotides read TGCGCCAGCAGCTTGGTCGGTACAATCTTGGCCAACGTCCTGACTTTC.

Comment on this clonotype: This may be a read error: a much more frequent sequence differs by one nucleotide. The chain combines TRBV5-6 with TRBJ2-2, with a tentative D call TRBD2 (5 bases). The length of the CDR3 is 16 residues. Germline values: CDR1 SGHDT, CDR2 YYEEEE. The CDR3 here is CARSYTGMRSTGELFF. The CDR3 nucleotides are TGTGCCAGGAGCTACACGGGAATGAGGAGTACCGGGGAGCTGTTTTTT.

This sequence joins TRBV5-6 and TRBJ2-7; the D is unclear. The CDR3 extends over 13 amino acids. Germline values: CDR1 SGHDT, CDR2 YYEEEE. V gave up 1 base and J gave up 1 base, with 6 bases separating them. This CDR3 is CASSLKRSYEQYF. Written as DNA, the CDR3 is TGTGCCAGCAGCTTGAAACGATCCTACGAGCAGTACTTC.

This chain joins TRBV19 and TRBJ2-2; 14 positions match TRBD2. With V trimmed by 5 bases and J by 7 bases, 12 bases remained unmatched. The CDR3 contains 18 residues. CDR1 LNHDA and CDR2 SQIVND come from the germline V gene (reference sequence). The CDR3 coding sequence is TGTGCCAGTAGTCTCAGACTAGCGGGAGGGCCCGTCGGCGGGGAGCTGTTTTTT. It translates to CASSLRLAGGPVGGELFF.

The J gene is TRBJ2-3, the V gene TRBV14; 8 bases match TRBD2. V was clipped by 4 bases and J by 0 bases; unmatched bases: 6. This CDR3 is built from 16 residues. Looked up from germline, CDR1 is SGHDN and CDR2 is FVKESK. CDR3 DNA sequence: TGTGCCAGCAGCCCTGAGGCTAGCGGGAGCACAGATACGCAGTATTTT. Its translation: CASSPEASGSTDTQYF.

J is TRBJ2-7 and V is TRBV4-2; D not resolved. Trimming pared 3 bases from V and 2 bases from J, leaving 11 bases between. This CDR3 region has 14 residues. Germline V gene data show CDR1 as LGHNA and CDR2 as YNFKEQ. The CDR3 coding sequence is TGTGCCAGCAGCCAGACCGCAGGTCCCTACGAGCAGTACTTC. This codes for CASSQTAGPYEQYF.

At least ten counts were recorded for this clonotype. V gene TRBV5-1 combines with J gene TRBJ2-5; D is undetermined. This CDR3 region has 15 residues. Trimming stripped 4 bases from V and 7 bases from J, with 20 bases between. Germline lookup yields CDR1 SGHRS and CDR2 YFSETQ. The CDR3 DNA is TGCGCCAGCAGCCCTGGAGATCCCTCTTCCGGGACCCAGTACTTC. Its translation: CASSPGDPSSGTQYF.